These T cell receptor beta chains were read from a single sample in a study of T cell changes during pregnancy in multiple sclerosis. TCRdb's copy holds only in-frame clones and misses some; the assay was immunoSEQ multiplex PCR. The table records approximately 53,000 clones, 85% to 95% of them present only once. Here the sequenced sample was CD4+ T cells from peripheral blood mononuclear cells, taken after pregnancy. These TCRs come from a female donor in good health, enrolled as a control in a pregnancy study. Each CDR3 is given with its conserved first and last residue. A D gene is named only where the DNA matches it firmly. Not every row has a clone size; where given, it reads once, few, many or a size class.

TRBV28,NA,TRBJ1-5,NA,TGTGCCAGCACCCTGCGCCAGGGGAGAGGCAATCAGCCCCAGCATTTT,CASTLRQGRGNQPQHF
TRBV27,NA,TRBJ1-1,TRBD1,TGTGCCAGCAGTTTTAGGGGACAGGAAGCTTTCTTT,CASSFRGQEAFF
TRBV28,NA,TRBJ1-5,NA,TGTGCCAGCAGTTTATTGGGCTTAAGGGGTCGTAATCAGCCCCAGCATTTT,CASSLLGLRGRNQPQHF
TRBV11-2,NA,TRBJ2-7,NA,TGTGCCAGCAGCTCCCCCCGGGGAAGGCTGTTCTACGAGCAGTACTTC,CASSSPRGRLFYEQYF
TRBV7-9,NA,TRBJ2-7,NA,TGTGCCAGCAGTCCCCGGGGAGGTTTCTACGAGCAGTACTTC,CASSPRGGFYEQYF
TRBV9,NA,TRBJ1-1,TRBD1,TGTGCCAGCAGCCCACACACACTCCGGGACAGGGCTGAAGCTTTCTTT,CASSPHTLRDRAEAFF
TRBV28,NA,TRBJ2-7,NA,TGTGCCAGCAGCCCCCCTCCGTCCTACGAGCAGTACTTC,CASSPPPSYEQYF
TRBV11-2,NA,TRBJ2-1,NA,TGTGCCAGCAGCTTAAACAGGCTCAATGAGCAGTTCTTC,CASSLNRLNEQFF
TRBV11-2,NA,TRBJ2-2,NA,TGTGCCAGCAGCTTACAGGCGCACACCGGGGAGCTGTTTTTT,CASSLQAHTGELFF
TRBV10-3,NA,TRBJ2-1,NA,TGTGCCATCGGTAAACTCGACAATGAGCAGTTCTTC,CAIGKLDNEQFF
TRBV5-1,NA,TRBJ2-5,TRBD1,TGCGCCAGCAGCTACACGTCGGGACAGGGGACCCAGTACTTC,CASSYTSGQGTQYF
TRBV4-2,NA,TRBJ1-1,NA,TGTGCCAGCAGCCAAGGGGGGGGGACGAACACTGAAGCTTTCTTT,CASSQGGGTNTEAFF
TRBV7-2,NA,TRBJ2-5,NA,TGTGCCAGCAGCTTAGCTGGGAGTGTGACCCAGTACTTC,CASSLAGSVTQYF
TRBV19,NA,TRBJ2-1,TRBD2,TGTGCCAGTAGTATGGGACGACTAGCGGGAGAACGTGAGCAGTTCTTC,CASSMGRLAGEREQFF
TRBV9,NA,TRBJ2-3,TRBD2,TGTGCCAGCAGCCTCAGGATCGAAGCGGGGCGCACAGATACGCAGTATTTT,CASSLRIEAGRTDTQYF
TRBV19,NA,TRBJ2-2,NA,TGTGCCAGTAGTATAGTTGGGGGCGCGAACACCGGGGAGCTGTTTTTT,CASSIVGGANTGELFF
TRBV6-5,NA,TRBJ2-1,TRBD2,TGTGCCAGCAGGTCTAGCGGGTCCTTGGAGCAGTTCTTC,CASRSSGSLEQFF
TRBV16,NA,TRBJ2-1,TRBD2,TGTGCCAGCAGCCCCGCGGGGGGTGAGCAGTTCTTC,CASSPAGGEQFF
TRBV15,NA,TRBJ2-5,NA,TGTGCCACCAGCAGGGTCGGGGCGGGACAAGAGACCCAGTACTTC,CATSRVGAGQETQYF
TRBV2,NA,TRBJ2-3,NA,TGTGCCAGCGGGCAGCTTAACACAGATACGCAGTATTTT,CASGQLNTDTQYF
TRBV21-1,NA,TRBJ1-1,NA,TGTGCCAGCAGGGACAGGGAATCCCTCTTT,CASRDRESLF
TRBV28,once,TRBJ2-7,NA,TGTGCCAGCAGTTTTGTAGGACAGTCCTACGAGCAGTACTTC,CASSFVGQSYEQYF
TRBV4-1,NA,TRBJ1-5,NA,TGCGCCAGCAGCCAAGAGTGGGGCTTTAATCAGCCCCAGCATTTT,CASSQEWGFNQPQHF
TRBV5-1,NA,TRBJ2-5,NA,TGCGCCAGCAGCGCGACCGAACTGGAGGAGACCCAGTACTTC,CASSATELEETQYF
TRBV2,few,TRBJ2-2,NA,TGTGCCAGCAGTGAATTCCCCTCCGGGGAGCTGTTTTTT,CASSEFPSGELFF
TRBV11-2,medium-sized,TRBJ2-3,TRBD2,TGTGCCAGCAGCCCCCAACTAGCGGGAGGTGATACGCAGTATTTT,CASSPQLAGGDTQYF
TRBV29-1,NA,TRBJ2-7,NA,TGCAGCGCAGGGGACAACGCCTACGAGCAGTACTTC,CSAGDNAYEQYF
TRBV9,NA,TRBJ1-3,NA,TGTGCCAGCGGGGCGATCCATGGAAACACCATATATTTT,CASGAIHGNTIYF
TRBV15,once,TRBJ2-1,NA,TGTGCCACCAGCAGAGAGGGAGTCGGGGAAAATGAGCAGTTCTTC,CATSREGVGENEQFF
TRBV28,NA,TRBJ2-7,NA,TGTGCCACTCAAAGGGGGAGATACGAGCAGTACTTC,CATQRGRYEQYF
TRBV6-5,NA,TRBJ2-7,NA,TGTGCCAGCAGTCACAGGGAAGACAATTACGAGCAGTACTTC,CASSHREDNYEQYF
TRBV6-5,NA,TRBJ2-1,TRBD2,TGTGCGAGCTTCCCTGGGGGGCGGGGGGACAATGAGCAGTTCTTC,CASFPGGRGDNEQFF
TRBV30,few,TRBJ1-5,NA,TGTGCCTGGAGTGTGTCAGGCAGGAAACATTTT,CAWSVSGRKHF
TRBV6-1,NA,TRBJ1-4,NA,TGTGCCAGCAGGGGGGGGCCCTCCGAAAAACTGTTTTTT,CASRGGPSEKLFF
TRBV7-8,NA,TRBJ2-5,NA,TGTGCCAGCAGCCCGGGTCCGCAAGAGACCCAGTACTTC,CASSPGPQETQYF
TRBV2,NA,TRBJ2-2,NA,TGTGCCAGCAGGGGAGGGAACACCGGGGAGCTGTTTTTT,CASRGGNTGELFF
TRBV7-8,NA,TRBJ2-5,TRBD1,TGTGCCAGCAGCGTTAGGACAGGGATAGAGACCCAGTACTTC,CASSVRTGIETQYF
TRBV6-5,NA,TRBJ1-1,NA,TGTGCCAGCAGCCCTACTATCGACAACACTGAAGCTTTCTTT,CASSPTIDNTEAFF
TRBV28,NA,TRBJ1-1,NA,TGTGCCAGCAGTCCCAGGGCTCCGGTAGGAACTGAAGCTTTCTTT,CASSPRAPVGTEAFF
TRBV7-2,NA,TRBJ2-1,TRBD2,TGTGCCAGCAGCTTAGTAGCGGGAGGGCCCCATGAGCAGTTCTTC,CASSLVAGGPHEQFF
TRBV18,NA,TRBJ2-5,NA,TGTGCCAGCTCACGACAACCCCCGCCGGTTCTCGGAGAGACCCAGTACTTC,CASSRQPPPVLGETQYF
TRBV7-8,NA,TRBJ2-3,TRBD2,TGTGCCAGCAGCCCCCTAGCGGGAGGAGATATAGATACGCAGTATTTT,CASSPLAGGDIDTQYF
TRBV4-1,once,TRBJ2-2,TRBD2,TGCGCCAGCAGACGCATTTCTAGCGGGCAGAACACCGGGGAGCTGTTTTTT,CASRRISSGQNTGELFF
TRBV6-5,NA,TRBJ2-2,TRBD1,TGTGCCAGCAGTTACTTTGCAGGGGGCGACGCCGGGGAGCTGTTTTTT,CASSYFAGGDAGELFF
TRBV6-5,NA,TRBJ2-5,TRBD1,TGTGCCAGCAGTTCTGACAGGGGGGTCATGGAGACCCAGTACTTC,CASSSDRGVMETQYF
TRBV9,NA,TRBJ2-3,NA,TGTGCCAGCAGCCCAGGCGGGCCCTTCACAGATACGCAGTATTTT,CASSPGGPFTDTQYF